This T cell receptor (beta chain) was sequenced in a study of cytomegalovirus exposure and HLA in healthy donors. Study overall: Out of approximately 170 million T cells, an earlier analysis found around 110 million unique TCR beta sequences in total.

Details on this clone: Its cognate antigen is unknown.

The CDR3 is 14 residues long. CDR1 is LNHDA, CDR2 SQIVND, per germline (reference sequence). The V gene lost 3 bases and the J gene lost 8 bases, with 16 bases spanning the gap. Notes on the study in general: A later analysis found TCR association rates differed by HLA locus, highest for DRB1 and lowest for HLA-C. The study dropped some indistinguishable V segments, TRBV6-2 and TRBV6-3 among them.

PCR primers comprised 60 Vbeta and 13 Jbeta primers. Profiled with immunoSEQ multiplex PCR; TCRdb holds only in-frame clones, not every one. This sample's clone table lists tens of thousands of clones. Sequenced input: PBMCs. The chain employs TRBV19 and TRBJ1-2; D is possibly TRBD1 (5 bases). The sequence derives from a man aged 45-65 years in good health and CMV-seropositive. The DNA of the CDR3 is TGTGCCAGTAGTATTATTGGGGCAGGGATCGGCTACACCTTC. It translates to CASSIIGAGIGYTF.